What follows describes a single TCR beta chain. The clone's antigen remains unknown. No clone much larger than this one lies a single base away; base qualities are absent. The sample belongs to a study of blood T cells in healthy people across ages (dated by TCRdb to between 2014 and 2017). For the study in its entirety: In model experiments, roughly one uniquely barcoded TCR beta cDNA molecule per two T cells was captured by template switching. The donors were split into four age groups: young (average around 17 years), middle-aged (roughly 40), aged (62) and long-lived (about 74). Using the same blood draw, the study looked at two additional independent replicas of 1 million unique cDNA reads for two donors, one aged 18 to 30 and the other aged 80 or older. To track age-related changes in TCR beta repertoire diversity, the study relied on deep sequencing normalized with unique cDNA molecular identifiers.

Library method: 5' RACE. TCRdb shows the sequencer as Illumina HiSeq 2500. The second PCR ran for about 6 to 11 cycles and used a J-beta primer mix along with a sample-barcoded 5' primer. A template-switch 5' adaptor carrying 12 random nucleotides introduced a unique molecular identifier onto each TCR beta cDNA molecule. Each sample yielded at least 3 million CDR3-containing paired-end reads. The Mint cDNA synthesis kit, primed by a TRBC-specific oligonucleotide, was used to synthesize first-strand cDNA from all RNA. All cDNA was treated with uracil-DNA glycosylase and then went through a first 18-cycle PCR with the universal primers M1SS and BC2_uni_R. The source study handled its data this way. Normalization of each sample was performed by random selection of 1 million high-quality reads, each carrying a distinct molecular identifier. Reads with shared molecular identifiers were discarded instead of being binned into consensus sequences. MiTCR, run with a Q25 quality threshold and the strictest error-elimination algorithm, handled CDR3 identification, clonotype clustering and error correction. A nonparametric unseen species model with Euler transformation was used to estimate a lower bound on total TCR beta diversity. TCRdb ran its own pipeline on the public reads, namely fastp trimming at Q25 and MiXCR clone calling, and kept in-frame beta chains. When rows share a CDR3 protein, they turn into one entry using the most common DNA and genes. The V and J calls and clone size are TCRdb's, not the authors'. This sample lists about 800,000 distinct CDR3 sequences; approximately 25% were detected once. More than 3% of the sample is held by the ten biggest clonotypes.

Donors were 30 to 45 systemically healthy Caucasian individuals from Russia aged roughly 6 to 90 years. Ten milliliters of peripheral blood were drawn from each donor into EDTA-treated Vacutainer tubes. Ficoll-Paque density-gradient centrifugation was used to isolate PBMCs, with at least 7 million per sample. Total RNA, at least 6 micrograms per sample, was extracted from PBMCs with Trizol reagent. Naive CD45RAhigh/CD27high T cell percentages were measured by flow cytometry on a PBMC aliquot from every donor. CDR1 and CDR2 were assigned from the germline V gene as SGHTA and FQGNSA. Measured from the cysteine to the phenylalanine, the CDR3 is 14 residues long. Of all the DNA, just the CDR3 is kept, 42 bases in frame from base 1. Overall study results and their limits: Because the CMV infection status of the donors was unknown, age-related changes in expanded clonotypes may potentially have been confounded. Estimates of total diversity based on one million sequenced T cells were regarded as lower bounds and as underestimates. Compared with the aged group, more naive CD4+ T cells, fewer expanded clones and increased TCR diversity were shown by the long-lived group, suggesting age selection. Because profiling used bulk unsorted PBMCs, naive and antigen-experienced compartments could not be compared conclusively. As age increased, observed TCR beta diversity per million T cells dropped in a roughly linear way, and a significant reduction was already evident by age around 41. Observed TCR beta diversity correlated strongly with the percentage of naive T cells measured by flow cytometry.

A further study also used this sample, focusing on T cells of mothers and their children. As noted in the second study: Nine systemically healthy Caucasian individuals served as donors, namely three mothers together with their six children. cDNA synthesis used all of the extracted RNA, with approximately 1.4 ug of RNA in each 15 ul reaction. In the second PCR, the M1S primer introduced both the sample barcodes and 2-4 random nucleotides. Over 8 million TCR beta CDR3 reads were obtained for each mother, and 2.5 million to 3 million reads were obtained for each child. Thymic selection shapes the output of TCR recombination in a similar way in related and unrelated pairs, and inherited differences have a minor effect. Normalized repertoire overlap in related mother-child pairs was always slightly higher than in unrelated mother-child pairs, but the difference was never significant. With a sensitivity of approximately 96 clones per million clonotypes, no persistent microchimeric T cell clones were detected. The study used deep NGS to compare TCR beta repertoires of mothers and children, seeking features distinguishing related mother-child pairs from unrelated individuals. On average, the children were around 11 +/- 4 years old, while the mothers were approximately 40 +/- 4 years old. After adapter ligation with NEBNext reagents, the libraries were sequenced on Illumina HiSeq 2000 with 100+100 nt paired-end reads. Mother and child libraries were prepared a month apart and sequenced in separate runs to prevent cross-contamination. For each donor, between 500,000 and 2,000,000 distinct TCR beta clonotypes were identified. Naive TCR beta clonotypes were estimated from low-frequency clonotypes matched to each donor's FACS-determined naive share, without sorting.

The sample was blood. The chain links TRBV7-2 with TRBJ2-5; there is no confident call for the D gene. The assigned J gene may be wrong: the sequence end matches TRBJ2-1 better. This TCR came from a boy between 5 and 17 years old in good health. The bases read TGTGCCAGCAGCTTAGTGGTGGGTTTGAATGAGCAGTTCTTC. Translated, this is CASSLVVGLNEQFF.